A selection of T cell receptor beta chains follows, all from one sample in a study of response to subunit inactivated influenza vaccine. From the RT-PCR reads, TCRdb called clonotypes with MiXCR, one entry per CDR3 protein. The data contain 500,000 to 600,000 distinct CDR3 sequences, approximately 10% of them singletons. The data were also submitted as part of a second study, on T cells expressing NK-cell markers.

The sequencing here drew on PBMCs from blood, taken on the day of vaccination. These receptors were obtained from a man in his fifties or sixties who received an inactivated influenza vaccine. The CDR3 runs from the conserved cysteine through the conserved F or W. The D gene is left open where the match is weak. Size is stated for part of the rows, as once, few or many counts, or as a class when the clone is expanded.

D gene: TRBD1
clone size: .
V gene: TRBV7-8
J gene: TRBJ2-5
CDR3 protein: CASIPGQGGKTQYF
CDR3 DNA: TGTGCCAGCATACCCGGACAGGGCGGAAAGACCCAGTACTTC

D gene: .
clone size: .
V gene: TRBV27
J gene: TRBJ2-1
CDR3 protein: CASSSSRGGSEGYNEQFF
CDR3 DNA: TGTGCCAGCAGTTCCTCCCGAGGGGGGTCGGAGGGGTACAATGAGCAGTTCTTC

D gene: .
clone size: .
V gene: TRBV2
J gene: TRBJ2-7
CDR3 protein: CASSEPSTLYEQYF
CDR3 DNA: TGTGCCAGCAGTGAACCTAGCACACTCTACGAGCAGTACTTC

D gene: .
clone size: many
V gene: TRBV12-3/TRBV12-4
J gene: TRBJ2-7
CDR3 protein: CASSKNGVLTYEQYF
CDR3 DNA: TGTGCCAGCAGCAAGAATGGAGTGCTTACCTACGAGCAGTACTTC

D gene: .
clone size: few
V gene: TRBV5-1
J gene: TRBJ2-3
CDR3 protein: CASSIGHGADTQYF
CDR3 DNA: TGCGCCAGCAGCATTGGACACGGGGCGGATACGCAGTATTTT

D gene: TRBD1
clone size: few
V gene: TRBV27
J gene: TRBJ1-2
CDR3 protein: CASSLLPGGLYGYTF
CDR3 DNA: TGTGCCAGCAGTTTACTCCCAGGGGGCCTCTATGGCTACACCTTC

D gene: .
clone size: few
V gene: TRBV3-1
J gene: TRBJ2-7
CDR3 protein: CASSHEWGYEQYF
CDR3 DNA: TGTGCCAGCAGCCACGAATGGGGATACGAGCAGTACTTC

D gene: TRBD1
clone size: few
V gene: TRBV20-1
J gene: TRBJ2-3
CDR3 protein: CSARQGMGDTQYF
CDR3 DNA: TGCAGTGCTCGACAGGGCATGGGTGATACGCAGTATTTT

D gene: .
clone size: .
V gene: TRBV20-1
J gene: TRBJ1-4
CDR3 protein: CSAQPSTNEKLFF
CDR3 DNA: TGCAGTGCGCAACCGTCAACTAATGAAAAACTGTTTTTT

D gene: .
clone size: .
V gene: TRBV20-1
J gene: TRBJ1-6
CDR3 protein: CSAREPGSNSPLHF
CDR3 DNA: TGCAGTGCTAGAGAACCGGGTTCAAATTCACCCCTCCACTTT

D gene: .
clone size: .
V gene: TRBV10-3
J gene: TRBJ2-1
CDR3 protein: CAIMGSGQTNNEQFF
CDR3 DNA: TGTGCCATCATGGGAAGCGGGCAGACTAACAATGAGCAGTTCTTC

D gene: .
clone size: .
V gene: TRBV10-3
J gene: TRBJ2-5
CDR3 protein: CAISESKGPAQETQYF
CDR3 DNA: TGTGCCATCAGTGAGTCGAAGGGGCCAGCACAAGAGACCCAGTACTTC

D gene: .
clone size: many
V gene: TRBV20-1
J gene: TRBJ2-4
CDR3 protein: CSAREDSLAKNIQYF
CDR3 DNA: TGCAGTGCTAGAGAGGACAGTCTAGCCAAAAACATTCAGTACTTC

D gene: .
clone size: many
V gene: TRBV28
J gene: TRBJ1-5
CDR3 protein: CASLSNYNQPQHF
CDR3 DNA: TGTGCCAGCCTATCCAATTACAATCAGCCCCAGCATTTT

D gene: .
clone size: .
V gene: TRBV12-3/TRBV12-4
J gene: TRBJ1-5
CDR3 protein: CASSPSASLLGQPQHF
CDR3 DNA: TGTGCCAGCAGTCCTTCGGCCTCTCTCTTGGGACAGCCCCAGCATTTT

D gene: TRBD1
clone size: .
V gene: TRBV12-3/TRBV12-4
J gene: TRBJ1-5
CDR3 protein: CASSFRGLYSNQPQHF
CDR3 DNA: TGTGCCAGCAGTTTCAGGGGGCTGTATAGCAATCAGCCCCAGCATTTT

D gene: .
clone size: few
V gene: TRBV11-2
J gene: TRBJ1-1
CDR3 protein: CASIETGNTEAFF
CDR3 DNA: TGTGCCAGCATCGAGACAGGGAACACTGAAGCTTTCTTT

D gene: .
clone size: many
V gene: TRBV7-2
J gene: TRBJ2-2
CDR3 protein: CASSLGWETGELFF
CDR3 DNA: TGTGCCAGCAGCTTAGGGTGGGAAACCGGGGAGCTGTTTTTT

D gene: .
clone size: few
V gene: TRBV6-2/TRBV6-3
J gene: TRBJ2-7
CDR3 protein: CASSYVRGKLSEQYF
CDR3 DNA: TGTGCCAGCAGTTACGTCCGGGGAAAGCTTTCCGAGCAGTACTTC

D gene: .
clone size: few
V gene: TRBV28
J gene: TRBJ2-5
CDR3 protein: CATLDMTGQETQYF
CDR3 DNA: TGTGCGACCCTCGATATGACTGGCCAAGAGACCCAGTACTTC

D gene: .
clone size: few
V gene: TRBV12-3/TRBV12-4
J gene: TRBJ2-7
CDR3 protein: CASSWSPGSTYEQYF
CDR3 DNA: TGTGCCAGCAGTTGGTCCCCGGGATCCACCTACGAGCAGTACTTC

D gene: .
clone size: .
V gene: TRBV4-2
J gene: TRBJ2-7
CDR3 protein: CASSQVGRPYEQYF
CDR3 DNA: TGTGCCAGCAGCCAAGTCGGGAGACCCTACGAGCAGTACTTC

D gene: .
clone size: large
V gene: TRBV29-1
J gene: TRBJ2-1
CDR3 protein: CSSEGLGDYNEQFF
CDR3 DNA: TGCAGCTCTGAGGGGCTAGGTGACTACAATGAGCAGTTCTTC

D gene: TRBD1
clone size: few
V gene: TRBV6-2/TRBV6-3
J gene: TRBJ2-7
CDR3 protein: CASRPGGASYEQYF
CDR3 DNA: TGTGCCAGCAGACCAGGGGGCGCCTCCTACGAGCAGTACTTC

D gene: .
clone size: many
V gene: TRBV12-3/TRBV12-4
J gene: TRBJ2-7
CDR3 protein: CASSLAVKWYEQYF
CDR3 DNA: TGTGCCAGCAGTTTAGCCGTGAAATGGTACGAGCAGTACTTC

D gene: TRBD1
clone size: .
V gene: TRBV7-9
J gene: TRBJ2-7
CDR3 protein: CASCGTGSYEQYF
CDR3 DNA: TGTGCCAGTTGCGGGACAGGGTCCTACGAGCAGTACTTC

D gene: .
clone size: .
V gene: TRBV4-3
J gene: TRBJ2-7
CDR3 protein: CASSHSGTHEQYF
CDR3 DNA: TGCGCCAGCAGCCACTCAGGGACCCACGAGCAGTACTTC

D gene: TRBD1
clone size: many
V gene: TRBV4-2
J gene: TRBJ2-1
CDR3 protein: CASSQDRGTGINEQFF
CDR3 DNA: TGTGCCAGCAGCCAAGATCGGGGGACAGGGATCAATGAGCAGTTCTTC

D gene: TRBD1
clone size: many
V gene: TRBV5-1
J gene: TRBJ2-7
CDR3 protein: CASSLGDRSYEQYF
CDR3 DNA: TGCGCCAGCAGCTTGGGGGACAGGTCCTACGAGCAGTACTTC

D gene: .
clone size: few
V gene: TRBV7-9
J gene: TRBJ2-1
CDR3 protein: CASSPLKGYLGPFF
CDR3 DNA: TGTGCCAGCAGCCCGTTGAAAGGGTATCTGGGCCCTTTCTTC

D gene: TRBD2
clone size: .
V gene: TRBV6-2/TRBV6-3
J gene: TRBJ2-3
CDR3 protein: CASSPFRGGTPRTDTQYF
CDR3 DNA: TGTGCCAGCAGCCCCTTCCGGGGGGGTACCCCCCGCACAGATACGCAGTATTTT

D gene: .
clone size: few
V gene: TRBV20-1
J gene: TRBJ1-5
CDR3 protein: CSAGRGNSNQPQHF
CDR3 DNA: TGCAGTGCTGGGAGGGGTAATAGCAATCAGCCCCAGCATTTT

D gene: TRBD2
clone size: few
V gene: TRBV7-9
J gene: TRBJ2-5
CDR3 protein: CASSRLTSGRGRETQYF
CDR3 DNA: TGTGCCAGCAGCCGCCTGACTAGCGGGAGAGGAAGGGAGACCCAGTACTTC

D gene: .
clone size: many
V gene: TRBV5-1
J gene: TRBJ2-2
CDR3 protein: CASSLIGQNTGELFF
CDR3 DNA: TGCGCCAGCAGCTTGATAGGACAGAACACCGGGGAGCTGTTTTTT

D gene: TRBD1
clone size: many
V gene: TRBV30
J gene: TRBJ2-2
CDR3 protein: CAWSVQGQANTGELFF
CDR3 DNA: TGTGCCTGGAGTGTACAAGGACAGGCGAACACCGGGGAGCTGTTTTTT

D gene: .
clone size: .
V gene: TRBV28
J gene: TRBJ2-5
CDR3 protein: CASSPLGGLQETQYF
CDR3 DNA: TGTGCCAGCAGTCCCCTCGGCGGGCTCCAAGAGACCCAGTACTTC

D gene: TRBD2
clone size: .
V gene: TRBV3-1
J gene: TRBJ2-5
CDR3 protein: CASSQEGLAGEYQETQYF
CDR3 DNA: TGTGCCAGCAGCCAAGAGGGGCTAGCGGGGGAGTACCAAGAGACCCAGTACTTC

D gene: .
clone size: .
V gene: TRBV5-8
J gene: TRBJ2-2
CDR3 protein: CASTFVGELFF
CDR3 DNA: TGTGCCAGCACCTTTGTCGGGGAGCTGTTTTTT

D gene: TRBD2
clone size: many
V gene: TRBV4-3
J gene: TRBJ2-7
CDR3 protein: CASSQIRLARSYEQYF
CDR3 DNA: TGCGCCAGCAGCCAAATCAGACTAGCGCGGTCCTACGAGCAGTACTTC

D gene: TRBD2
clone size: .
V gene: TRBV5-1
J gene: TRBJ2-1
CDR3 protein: CASTSSGGAAEQFF
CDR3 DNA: TGCGCCAGTACGTCTAGCGGGGGGGCGGCTGAGCAGTTCTTC